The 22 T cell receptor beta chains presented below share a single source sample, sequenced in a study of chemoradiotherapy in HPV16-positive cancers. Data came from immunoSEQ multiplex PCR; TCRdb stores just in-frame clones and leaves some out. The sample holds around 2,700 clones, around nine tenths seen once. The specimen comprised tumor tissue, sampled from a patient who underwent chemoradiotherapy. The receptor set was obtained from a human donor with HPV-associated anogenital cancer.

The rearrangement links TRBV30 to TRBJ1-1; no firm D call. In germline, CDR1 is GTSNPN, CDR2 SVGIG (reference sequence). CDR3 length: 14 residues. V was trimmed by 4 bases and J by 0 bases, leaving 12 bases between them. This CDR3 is CAWKDPAMNTEAFF. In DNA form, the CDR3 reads TGTGCCTGGAAAGATCCAGCCATGAACACTGAAGCTTTCTTT. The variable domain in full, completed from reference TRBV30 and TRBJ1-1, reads SQTIHQWPATLVQPVGSPLSLECTVEGTSNPNLYWYRQAAGRGLQLLFYSVGIGQISSEVPQNLSASRPQDRQFILSSKKLLLSDSGFYLCAWKDPAMNTEAFFGQGTRLTVV.

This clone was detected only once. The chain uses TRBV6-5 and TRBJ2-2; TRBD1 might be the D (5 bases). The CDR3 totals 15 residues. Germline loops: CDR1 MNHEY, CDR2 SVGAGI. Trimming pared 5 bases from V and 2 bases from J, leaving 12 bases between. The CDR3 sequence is CASSTRQSNTGELFF. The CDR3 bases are TGTGCCAGCAGTACCCGACAGTCTAACACCGGGGAGCTGTTTTTT.

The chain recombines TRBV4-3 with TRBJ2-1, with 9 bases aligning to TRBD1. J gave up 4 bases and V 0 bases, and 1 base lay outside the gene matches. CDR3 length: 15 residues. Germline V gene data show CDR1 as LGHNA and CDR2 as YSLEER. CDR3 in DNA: TGCGCCAGCAGCCAAGATGGACAGGGGTACAATGAGCAGTTCTTC. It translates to CASSQDGQGYNEQFF.

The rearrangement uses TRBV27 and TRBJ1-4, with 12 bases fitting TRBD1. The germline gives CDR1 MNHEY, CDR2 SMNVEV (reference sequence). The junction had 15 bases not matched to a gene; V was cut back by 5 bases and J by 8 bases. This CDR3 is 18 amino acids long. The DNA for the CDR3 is TGTGCCAGCAGTACCCTGGTGGGACAGGGGGCCGCAGAGGAAAAACTGTTTTTT. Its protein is CASSTLVGQGAAEEKLFF. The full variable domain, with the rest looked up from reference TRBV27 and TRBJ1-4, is EAQVTQNPRYLITVTGKKLTVTCSQNMNHEYMSWYRQDPGLGLRQIYYSMNVEVTDKGDVPEGYKVSRKEKRNFPLILESPSPNQTSLYFCASSTLVGQGAAEEKLFFGSGTQLSVL.

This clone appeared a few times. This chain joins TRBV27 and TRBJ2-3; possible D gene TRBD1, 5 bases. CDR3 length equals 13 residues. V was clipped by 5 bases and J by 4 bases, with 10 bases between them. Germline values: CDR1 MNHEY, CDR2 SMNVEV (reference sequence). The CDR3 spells CASSPQGPDTQYF. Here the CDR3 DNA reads TGTGCCAGCAGTCCCCAGGGCCCAGATACGCAGTATTTT.

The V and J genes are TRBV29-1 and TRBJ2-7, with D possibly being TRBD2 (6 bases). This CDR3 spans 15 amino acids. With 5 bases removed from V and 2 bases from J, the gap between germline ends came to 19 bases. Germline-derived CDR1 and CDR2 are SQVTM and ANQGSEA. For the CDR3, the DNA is TGCAGCGTTCAACCCAGACCGGGACTGACCTACGAGCAGTACTTC. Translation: CSVQPRPGLTYEQYF.

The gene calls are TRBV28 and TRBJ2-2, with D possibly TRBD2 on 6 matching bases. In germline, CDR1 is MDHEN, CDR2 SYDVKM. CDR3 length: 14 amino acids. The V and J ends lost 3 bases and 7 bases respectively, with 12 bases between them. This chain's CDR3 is CASSLVGEDGELFF. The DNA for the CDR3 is TGTGCCAGCAGTTTGGTGGGGGAGGACGGGGAGCTGTTTTTT.

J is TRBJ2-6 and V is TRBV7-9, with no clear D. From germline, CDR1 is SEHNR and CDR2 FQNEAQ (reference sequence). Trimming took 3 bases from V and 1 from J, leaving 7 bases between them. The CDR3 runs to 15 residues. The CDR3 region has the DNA TGTGCCAGCAGCTTCGGTCAATCTGGGGCCAACGTCCTGACTTTC. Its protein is CASSFGQSGANVLTF.

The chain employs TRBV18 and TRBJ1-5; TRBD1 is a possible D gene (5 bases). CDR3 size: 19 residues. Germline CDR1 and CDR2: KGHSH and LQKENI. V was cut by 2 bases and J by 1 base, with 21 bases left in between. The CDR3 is CASSPGHLEGLWSNQPQHF. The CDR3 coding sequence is TGTGCCAGCTCACCAGGACACCTGGAGGGGTTGTGGAGCAATCAGCCCCAGCATTTT.

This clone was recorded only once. DNA of the CDR3: TGTGCCAGTATTAAGACAGGGGGCGGCAATCAGCCCCAGCATTTT. This translates into CASIKTGGGNQPQHF. This rearrangement joins TRBV19 to TRBJ1-5; 10 bases map to TRBD1. The germline V gene has CDR1 LNHDA and CDR2 SQIVND (reference sequence). V dropped 7 bases and J dropped 2; count of bases not matched to a gene: 5. The CDR3 length is 15 residues.

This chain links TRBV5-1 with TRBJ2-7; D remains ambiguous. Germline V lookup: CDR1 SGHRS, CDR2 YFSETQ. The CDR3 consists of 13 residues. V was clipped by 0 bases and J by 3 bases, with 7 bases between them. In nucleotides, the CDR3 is TGCGCCAGCAGCTTGGAGTACAGCTACGAGCAGTACTTC. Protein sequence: CASSLEYSYEQYF.

In nucleotides, the CDR3 is TGTGCCTCCAGTTTAGGGAGCTCCTACGAGCAGTACTTC. This sequence encodes CASSLGSSYEQYF. The chain uses TRBV28 and TRBJ2-7; D perhaps matches TRBD2 (5 bases). The V end was cut by 11 bases, the J end by 0 bases, with 14 bases between. The germline V gene has CDR1 MDHEN and CDR2 SYDVKM. The CDR3 loop spans 13 amino acids. Based on the CDR3 plus reference TRBV28 and TRBJ2-7, the full variable domain is DVKVTQSSRYLVKRTGEKVFLECVQDMDHENMFWYRQDPGLGLRLIYFSYDVKMKEKGDIPEGYSVSREKKERFSLILESASTNQTSMYLCASSLGSSYEQYFGPGTRLTVT.

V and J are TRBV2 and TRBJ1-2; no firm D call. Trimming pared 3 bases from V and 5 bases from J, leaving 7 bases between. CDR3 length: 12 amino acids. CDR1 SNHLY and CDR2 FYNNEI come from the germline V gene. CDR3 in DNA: TGTGCCAGCAGTGAGCTACCGTATGGCTACACCTTC. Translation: CASSELPYGYTF.

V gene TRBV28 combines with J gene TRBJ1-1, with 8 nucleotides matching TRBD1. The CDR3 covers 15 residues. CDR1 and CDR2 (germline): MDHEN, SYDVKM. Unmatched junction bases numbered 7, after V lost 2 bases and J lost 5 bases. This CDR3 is CASSLLTGDLTEAFF. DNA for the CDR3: TGTGCCAGCAGTTTACTGACAGGGGATCTGACTGAAGCTTTCTTT.

The CDR3 is CSALRGETQYF. CDR3 bases: TGCAGTGCCCTCCGAGGGGAGACCCAGTACTTC. V and J are TRBV20-1 and TRBJ2-5, with a weak D call TRBD2 (5 bases). The CDR3 extends over 11 amino acids. Trimming shortened V by 6 bases and J by 5 bases, and 10 bases separated the two germline ends. Germline CDR1 reads DFQATT; CDR2 reads SNEGSKA (reference sequence).

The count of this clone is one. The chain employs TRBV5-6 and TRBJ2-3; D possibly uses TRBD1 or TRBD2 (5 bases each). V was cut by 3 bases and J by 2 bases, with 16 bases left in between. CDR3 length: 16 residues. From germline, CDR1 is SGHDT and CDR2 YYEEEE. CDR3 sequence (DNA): TGTGCCAGCAGCTCACGGGGAGAAGGGGACACAGATACGCAGTATTTT. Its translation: CASSSRGEGDTDTQYF.

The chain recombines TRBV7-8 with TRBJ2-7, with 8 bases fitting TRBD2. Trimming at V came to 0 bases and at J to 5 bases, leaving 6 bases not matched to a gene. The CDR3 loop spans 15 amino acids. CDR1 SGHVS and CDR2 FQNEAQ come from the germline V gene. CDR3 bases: TGTGCCAGCAGCTTAGCCCAGCGGGAGATCGACGAGCAGTACTTC. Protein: CASSLAQREIDEQYF.

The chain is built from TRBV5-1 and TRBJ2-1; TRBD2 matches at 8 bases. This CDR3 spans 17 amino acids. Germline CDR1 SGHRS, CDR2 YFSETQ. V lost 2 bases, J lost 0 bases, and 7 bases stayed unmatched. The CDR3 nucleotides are TGCGCCAGCAGCTTCATGGGACTAGGGGGCTCCTACAATGAGCAGTTCTTC. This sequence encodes CASSFMGLGGSYNEQFF.

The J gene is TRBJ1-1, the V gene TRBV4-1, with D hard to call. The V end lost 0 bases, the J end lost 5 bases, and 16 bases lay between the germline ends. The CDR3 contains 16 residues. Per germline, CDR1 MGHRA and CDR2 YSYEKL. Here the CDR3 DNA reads TGCGCCAGCAGCCAAGATACCTCCGCGGACTGGACTGAAGCTTTCTTT. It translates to CASSQDTSADWTEAFF.

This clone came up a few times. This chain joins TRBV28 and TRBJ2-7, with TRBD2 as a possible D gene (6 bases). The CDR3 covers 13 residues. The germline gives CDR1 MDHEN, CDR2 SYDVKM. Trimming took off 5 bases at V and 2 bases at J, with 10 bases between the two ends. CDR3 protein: CASSGGMAYEQYF. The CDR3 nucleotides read TGTGCCAGCAGTGGCGGGATGGCCTACGAGCAGTACTTC.

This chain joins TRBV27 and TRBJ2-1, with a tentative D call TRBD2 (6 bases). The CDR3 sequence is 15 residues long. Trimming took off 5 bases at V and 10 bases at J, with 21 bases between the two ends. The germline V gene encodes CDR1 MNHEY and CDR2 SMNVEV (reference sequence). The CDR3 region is CASSQTSSGPQEQFF. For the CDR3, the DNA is TGTGCCAGCAGTCAAACTAGCTCCGGTCCGCAGGAGCAGTTCTTC.

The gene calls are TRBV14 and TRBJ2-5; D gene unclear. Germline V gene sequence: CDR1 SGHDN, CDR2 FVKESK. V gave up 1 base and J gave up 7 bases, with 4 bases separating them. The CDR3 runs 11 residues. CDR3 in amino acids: CASSQGGTQYF. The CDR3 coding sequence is TGTGCCAGCAGCCAAGGGGGGACCCAGTACTTC.